The present T cell receptor beta chain was sequenced within a study of T cell changes during pregnancy in multiple sclerosis (dated by TCRdb to the late 2010s). Regarding the research as a whole: The study looked at changes in the T cell repertoire across pregnancy in women with multiple sclerosis.

On this clone itself: Its specific antigen is unknown. Base qualities are not recorded, but no much larger clone differs from it by a single base.

The germline V gene (reference sequence) sets CDR1 to PRHDT and CDR2 to FYEKMQ. Unmatched junction bases come to 15, with V trimmed by 4 bases and J by 5 bases. Reading from cysteine to phenylalanine, the CDR3 counts 17 amino acids. This entry keeps only the CDR3 DNA: 51 bases, framed from base 1. Libraries came from the immunoSEQ multiplex PCR assay. Entries here come from immuneACCESS through TCRdb and include only in-frame sequences with V and J called. Some clones fail to appear in such tables; in the studies checked, an unresolved V gene covers under half of the shortfall, and the cause of the remainder is unknown. Present in this sample are around 63,000 clones, roughly nine tenths of which were seen just once. More than 1.2% of the sample is in the top ten clones.

Sequenced here: peripheral blood, sampled after pregnancy. The origin of this receptor is a female donor with multiple sclerosis, enrolled in a pregnancy study. The sequence is built from TRBV13 and TRBJ1-1; 8 bases in between match TRBD1. The sequence in DNA is TGTGCCAGCAGCTCCTTTGCGACAGGGGTGGGGAAGACTGAAGCTTTCTTT. Its translation reads: CASSSFATGVGKTEAFF.